This T cell receptor beta chain was captured by sequencing in a study of brain T cells in children with intractable seizures. Study-level points and caveats: Only CDR3 sequence similarity suggested viral specificity, without known HCMV serostatus. Pre-surgery blood may have been undersampled, hiding some clones.

Time point denoted: blood from clinic visit 5 months post-surgery; TSC patient then seizure free. Surgery cases with the highest brain T cell transcript signatures were chosen for sequencing. Pre-surgery treatment included at least one anti-epileptic drug. Note on this clone: What it binds is not known.

Sequencing used immunoSEQ multiplex PCR; TCRdb keeps in-frame clones, though not all of them. This sample carries approximately 330,000 clones, 93% of them seen once, and the ten largest clones take 5% to 7%. This TCR was recovered from a boy less than two years old with tuberous sclerosis and intractable seizures. The sample here was peripheral blood, taken roughly 5 months after surgery.

The CDR3 sequence is CASSLERTGPTTDTQYF. The CDR3 DNA sequence: TGTGCCAGCAGCTTGGAGCGAACGGGACCAACTACAGATACGCAGTATTTT. This chain joins TRBV5-8 and TRBJ2-3, with D perhaps matching TRBD1 or TRBD2 (5 bases each). The germline V gene has CDR1 SGHTS and CDR2 YDEGEE. Trimming shortened V by 0 bases and J by 3 bases, and 17 bases separated the two germline ends. The CDR3 consists of 17 residues.